This T cell receptor beta chain was observed in a study of OX40 agonist ivuxolimab in advanced cancers. For context, the study as a whole: Ivuxolimab was an agonistic, fully human IgG2 monoclonal antibody directed against OX40 (CD134), a costimulatory receptor. Prior anti-PD-1, anti-PD-L1 or anti-CTLA-4 therapy was permitted, and checkpoint inhibitors had been received by roughly two fifths of dose-escalation patients. Among the roughly 52 dose-escalation patients, around 19 had hepatocellular carcinoma, roughly 15 melanoma, 9 renal cell carcinoma and 9 head and neck cancer. Intravenous ivuxolimab was administered to patients every 2 weeks at six dose levels: 0.01, 0.1, 0.3, 1.5, 3 and 10 mg/kg. The monotherapy dose-escalation portion (N of about 52 patients) of the phase I ivuxolimab trial is reported in the paper. A male proportion of approximately 83% and a mean age of 60 years, ranging from 23 to 79, were recorded for the dose-escalation cohort. Partial responses occurred in three dose-escalation patients, of whom one had hepatocellular carcinoma and two had cutaneous melanoma. The purpose of peripheral TCRbeta sequencing was to test whether ivuxolimab changed TCR sequence diversity and led to clonal T-cell expansion. Study-wide findings and limitations: Low levels of normalized T-cell clonal expansion were also seen in some nonresponding patients. In the 0.1-3.0 mg/kg groups, partial responders had among the lowest normalized peripheral clonal expansion, particularly in CD8+ T cells. At doses of 0.1 to 3.0 mg/kg, clonal expansion of both CD4+ and CD8+ T cells in blood was seen between baseline and week 6. On average, CD8+ T cells showed more expanded clones than CD4+ T cells after ivuxolimab. Which antigens the clonally expanded peripheral T cells were specific for was not determined.

For sequencing of the TCRbeta CDR3 region, genomic DNA was extracted from the sorted cells. The immunoSEQ Assay was used for sequencing of TCRbeta CDR3 regions. The table comes from immuneACCESS by way of TCRdb, which keeps in-frame sequences with V and J called. Part of the clones is missing from these tables; in studies checked, under half for an unresolved V gene and the rest for unknown reasons. For this sample there are some 83,000 clones; 70% to 90% appear just once. 5.5% to 7% of the sample lies in the top ten. V lost 1 base and J lost 5 bases; the stretch between them is 11 bases long. The CDR3 spans 15 residues, from the cysteine through the phenylalanine. Only the CDR3 region is kept as DNA, spanning 45 bases read in frame from base 1. The germline V gene encodes CDR1 LNHDA and CDR2 SQIVND (reference sequence). Patients with autoimmune disease history or receiving systemic immunosuppression were excluded from the trial. Peripheral blood for TCR sequencing was collected from all dose cohorts at baseline, on cycle 4 day 1, and on cycle 7 day 1. The samples were drawn from a first-in-human, open-label, multicenter phase I dose-escalation trial of ivuxolimab. Adults with locally advanced or metastatic head and neck squamous cell, hepatocellular, melanoma or renal cell carcinoma were enrolled in the trial. Before TCR sequencing, CD4+ and CD8+ T cells were separately sorted from peripheral blood.

To note about this clone: The clone's antigen remains unknown. No much larger clone exists at a distance of one base, and base qualities are not known.

Recombination connected TRBV19 to TRBJ1-4; the D gene cannot be resolved reliably. This specimen was CD4+ or CD8+ T cells sorted from blood, taken in a trial of the OX40 agonist ivuxolimab. This clonotype originated in an adult with an advanced solid tumor such as melanoma, head and neck, liver or kidney cancer. The DNA is TGTGCCAGTAGTATAGGCCGGACGGTAAATGAAAAACTGTTTTTT. Translated, this is CASSIGRTVNEKLFF.